The T cell receptor (beta chain) under discussion was sequenced for a study of blood T cell repertoires in COVID-19. About the study: Both acute and convalescent COVID-19 samples were obtained from the United States, Italy and Spain. The cDNA or gDNA used as material had been derived from T cells, B-cell-depleted T cells, or PBMCs.

Germline CDR1 is MNHEY and CDR2 is SVGEGT. The CDR3 loop spans 15 amino acids. The ends lost 5 bases at V and 1 base at J; junction bases unmatched: 8. Study processing details: Reference gene primer amplification gave nucleated cell count estimates. The protocol was immunoSEQ multiplex PCR, while the TCRdb copy is restricted to in-frame clones and leaves out a portion. The D gene and trimming were derived from the DNA, and the V and J assignments and clone size from that table. The table has 110,000 to 150,000 clones, more than 80% seen once. This clone was observed a single time. This rearrangement joins TRBV6-2 or TRBV6-3 to TRBJ2-7; 7 bases fit TRBD1. This clonotype was sampled from a human donor in a cohort sampled during active COVID-19. Material: peripheral blood. CDR3 sequence: CASSNLRGLSYEQYF. CDR3 nucleotides: TGTGCCAGCAGTAACCTAAGGGGGCTTTCCTACGAGCAGTACTTC.